This TCR beta chain was observed in a study of T cells after yellow fever vaccination. The study made its TCR cDNA through 5'RACE template switching. That step introduced a universal primer site along with UMIs. MiXCR was run by TCRdb on the 5' RACE reads, yielding one entry per CDR3 protein. The table records approximately 300,000 distinct CDR3 sequences, 8.7% of them present only once. This clonotype was detected many times. Its antigen is as yet unknown. General study points: Booster sampling recovered most clones from primary vaccination (around 97% CD4, over 75% CD8).

CDR1 KGHSH and CDR2 LQKENI come from the germline V gene. Trimming removed 2 bases from V and 3 bases from J, with 7 bases in between. This CDR3 spans 13 amino acids. Source: PBMCs, taken on the day of the first yellow fever vaccination. The clonotype was recovered from a man younger than 30 who received the YFV17D yellow fever vaccine. V is TRBV18 and J is TRBJ2-5; TRBD1 might be the D (5 bases). The CDR3 region is CASSPVREETQYF. The CDR3 nucleotides read TGTGCCAGCTCACCAGTCAGGGAAGAGACCCAGTACTTC. Combining the CDR3 with reference TRBV18 and TRBJ2-5 gives the whole variable domain NAGVMQNPRHLVRRRGQEARLRCSPMKGHSHVYWYRQLPEEGLKFMVYLQKENIIDESGMPKERFSAEFPKEGPSILRIQQVVRGDSAAYFCASSPVREETQYFGPGTRLLVL.